These T cell receptor beta chains were read from a single sample in a study of graft-versus-host responses after intestinal transplantation. Generated by immunoSEQ multiplex PCR, the TCRdb table keeps only in-frame clones and is missing some. The repertoire holds about 85,000 clones, with around 93% as singletons. No antigen is known for these receptors. This material consisted of unstimulated CD8+ T cells sorted from spleen or lymph node cells, taken before transplant. The receptors were sampled from a human donor who was the organ donor for an intestinal transplant. Both conserved end residues are part of each CDR3.

>TRBV10-3|TRBJ1-5
CAISERGDSYSNQPQHF
>TRBV19|TRBJ1-5
CASSIADRGPQPQHF
>TRBV5-5|TRBJ2-7
CASSQPGLQSYEQYF
>TRBV2|TRBJ2-7
CASRGDRNYEQYF
>TRBV6-1|NA
CASSEARSGYEQYF
>TRBV7-9|TRBJ2-3
CASSSGLVTQYF
>TRBV11-2|TRBJ1-3
CASSPLPPRSSGNTIYF
>TRBV5-6|TRBJ2-3
CASSSRLAGAATDTQYF
>TRBV6-1|TRBJ1-1
CASSEGLGEAFF
>TRBV9|TRBJ1-6
CASSEETGMGDSPLHF
>TRBV7-2|TRBJ2-7
CASSLGRALSYEQYF